Following are 5 T cell receptor beta chains from one sample sequenced in a study of blood T cell repertoires in COVID-19. TCRdb's table, derived via immunoSEQ multiplex PCR, lists solely in-frame clones and lacks some. The sample records over 130,000 clones, around 73% being singletons. Sequencing was carried out using peripheral blood. These receptors were collected from a woman aged 50 to 65 with active or convalescent COVID-19.

The DNA for the CDR3 is TGTGCCTGGAACGGGGGGAGCTCTGGAAACACCATATATTTT. Protein: CAWNGGSSGNTIYF. The genes are TRBV30 and TRBJ1-3; TRBD1 might be the D (5 bases). Trimming stripped 4 bases from V and 0 bases from J, with 10 bases between. This CDR3 has 14 amino acids. Germline lookup yields CDR1 GTSNPN and CDR2 SVGIG (reference sequence).

The chain combines TRBV28 with TRBJ2-3; tentatively, D is TRBD1 (5 bases). V lost 6 bases and J 6 bases, leaving 19 bases between the germline ends. This CDR3 spans 15 amino acids. Germline V gene lookup returns CDR1 MDHEN and CDR2 SYDVKM. In DNA form, the CDR3 reads TGTGCCAGCAGCAAAAAAGGGGTGAATGCGGATACGCAGTATTTT. Its translation is CASSKKGVNADTQYF.

This rearrangement joins TRBV6-6 to TRBJ2-7; 7 bases fit TRBD1. After removal of 6 bases from V and 3 bases from J, the junction contained 2 bases not matched to a gene. The CDR3 length is 12 residues. Germline loops: CDR1 MNHNY, CDR2 SVGAGI (reference sequence). In DNA, the CDR3 is TGTGCCAGCAGAACAGGGGTCTACGAGCAGTACTTC. It codes for CASRTGVYEQYF.

As regards this clone: The junction differs from germline at one of its ends, possibly a read error. The gene calls are TRBV6-1 and TRBJ2-5; 7 nucleotides align to TRBD1. This CDR3 spans 16 amino acids. Germline CDR1 is MNHNS and CDR2 is SASEGT. CDR3 protein: CASSEDMGQRHKTQYF. Written as DNA, the CDR3 is TGTGCCAGCAGCGAAGATATGGGACAGCGCCATAAGACCCAGTACTTC.

The J gene is TRBJ2-2, the V gene TRBV19, with D tentatively TRBD2 (6 bases). The CDR3 is made up of 18 amino acids. CDR1 and CDR2 (germline): LNHDA, SQIVND (reference sequence). The ends were cut back, 4 bases at V and 4 bases at J, with 22 bases in the middle. The CDR3 DNA sequence: TGTGCCAGTAGTACTCCCCCGGGGACTTTTCGCTCCACCGGGGAGCTGTTTTTT. This sequence encodes CASSTPPGTFRSTGELFF.